This entry describes one T cell receptor (beta chain). Its antigen is unknown. No base quality information exists; no much larger clone differs at one position. TCR CDR3 regions were amplified from genomic DNA by multiplex PCR using the deep immunoSEQ assay. Genomic DNA extracted from each cell subset was distributed evenly over all wells of several immunoSEQ 96-well plates, and each plate served as one replicate. For sorted subsets, each replicate PCR was loaded with roughly 0.2 ug genomic DNA, equivalent to 30,000 to 35,000 T cell genomes. Purified libraries were measured with a Qubit 3.0 fluorometer, size-checked on a Bioanalyzer 2100, and measured again with the KAPA Library Quantification kit. Every immunoSEQ 96-well plate was sequenced on a separate single-read 150-cycle Illumina NextSeq 550 flow cell. The authors processed their data as follows. Because only junctional sequences without quality scores were contained in the immunoSEQ output, filtering matching that applied to full-length reads could not be performed. To assign V/J genes and CDR3, sequences were annotated using PyIR, a Python wrapper for IgBLAST v1.9, with IMGT germline references. Any read was removed if the V/J assignment was weak (E-value above 1e-6), the CDR3 was missing, or the read contained stop codons, out-of-frame junctions, or ambiguous translated residues. A V3J clonotype was defined by an identical inferred V gene, J gene, and CDR3 amino acid sequence. The percentage overlap between two repertoires was calculated by dividing the number of shared unique clonotypes by the size of the smaller repertoire. Richness of each repertoire was evaluated using RTK rarefaction, the Chao1 estimator, and Recon v2.1 estimates of unobserved clonotypes. Generation probabilities were computed with OLGA for all TCRbeta clonotypes obtained by the gDNA method from a few donors. TCRdb's version of the immuneACCESS table is confined to in-frame rearrangements and falls short of the full clone set. An unresolved V gene accounts for under half of the shortfall where checked; the remainder is of unknown origin. V and J calls and clone size are as listed in that table; D and trimming were resolved from the DNA. The sample includes about 2 million clones, with around 95% observed a single time. The ten largest clonotypes hold roughly 0.13% of the sample.

CDR1 is given as MNHEY and CDR2 as SVGAGI, both from the germline V gene. V lost 6 bases and J lost 4 bases; the stretch between them is 13 bases long. The CDR3 runs 14 residues from the cysteine to the phenylalanine. CDR3 DNA only is kept here, 42 bases in frame from base 1. The donors were healthy, HIV-negative adults with no recently reported acute infections or vaccinations. Every donor was a Caucasian adult residing in Nashville, Tennessee, USA. CD4+ T cells were enriched through magnetic negative selection, after which naive cells were positively selected on CD45RA and the remaining negative fraction served as the memory subset. Blood was collected by leukapheresis, and PBMCs were isolated by Ficoll-Histopaque density gradient centrifugation and then cryopreserved in liquid nitrogen vapor phase. Purity and quantity of every magnetically sorted T cell population were checked by analytical flow cytometry. Genomic DNA was isolated from each sorted fraction and quantified by UV absorbance on a Nanodrop 2000c.

The data originate from a study of shared clonotypes between healthy human individuals (dated by TCRdb to 2020 to 2021). In the study overall: Three men and a couple of women, aged 18 to 49 years, made up the cohort. For each donor, CD4 naive and CD4 memory were each given three plates, CD8 naive was given two plates, and CD8 memory was given one plate. To estimate repertoire size and how much clonotype sharing occurs between individuals, the study deeply sequenced the blood TCR repertoires of five or six healthy adults. To increase sequencing depth and limit assay-specific biases, different laboratories used diverse techniques to prepare libraries and sequence TCR repertoires. Between about 0.9 and 8.9 billion PBMCs per donor were obtained by leukapheresis. What the authors observed across the whole study: Compared with non-shared clonotypes, the clonotypes found in all four sorted-subset donors had higher generation probabilities. Larger estimated clonotype richness was generally found for naive subsets than for memory subsets. Even with the large sequencing depth, rarefaction of the sorted-subset datasets indicated that sequencing was incomplete. Sampling was restricted to blood, and TCR repertoires in tissue are likely to differ from TCR repertoires in blood. Around 5.4% of naive CD4, around 3.5% of naive CD8, 2.3% of memory CD4, and 0.4% of memory CD8 clonotypes were shared across a handful of donors. Pairwise subsampling led to the expectation that sequencing depth would affect the degree of clonotype sharing among donors. Because the study included only a small number of donors, the genetic and exposure-history diversity represented was limited.

The sequencing sample was made of naive CD4+ T cells sorted from blood. Interpreted using the paper, the cell subset or site label stands for: CD45RA+ positively selected. Recombination connected TRBV6-5 to TRBJ1-5, with the identity of the D gene unclear. The origin of this receptor is a man between 18 and 29 years old in good health. The encoded CDR3 is CASRPAGENQPQHF. The nucleotide sequence reads TGTGCCAGCAGGCCGGCCGGGGAAAATCAGCCCCAGCATTTT.